The clone carrying this TCR beta chain has just one count. Its cognate antigen is unknown. Germline is not matched at one junction end, which may reflect a read error. The data were obtained in a study of T cell repertoires in cytomegalovirus infection. CDR3 length: 15 amino acids. Germline CDR1 and CDR2: MGHRA and YSYEKL. Each CDR3 protein gets one entry after TCRdb re-called the reads with MiXCR. This sample carries about 500,000 distinct CDR3 sequences, more than 30% of them seen once, and the ten largest clones take roughly a sixth. The TCR comes from a human donor in good health (CMV status not recorded). Some clones in this sample may be carry-over from other donors' samples. The chain recombines TRBV4-1 with TRBJ2-7; 8 bases are a match to TRBD2. The sample consisted of cultured PBMCs, taken from culture after CMV antigen stimulation. The CDR3 is CASSQPHRGGNEQYF. DNA for the CDR3: TGTGCCAGCAGCCAACCCCACCGGGGGGGCAACGAGCAGTACTTC.